This TCR beta chain emerged from a study of shared clonotypes between healthy human individuals. Libraries were prepared by immunoSEQ multiplex PCR; TCRdb keeps only in-frame clonotypes and omits some of them. The repertoire holds around 510,000 clones, with around 77% as singletons. With 2 bases removed from V and 6 bases from J, the gap between germline ends came to 11 bases. This CDR3 contains 13 residues. Germline V lookup: CDR1 SEHNR, CDR2 FQNEAQ (reference sequence). This TCR was recovered from a woman in her thirties or forties in good health. Some clones in this sample may be carry-over from other donors' samples. Sequencing was done on a sample of PBMCs. The chain has TRBV7-9 and TRBJ2-7; perhaps D is TRBD1 or TRBD2 (5 bases each). The CDR3 nucleotides read TGTGCCAGCAGCTTAATAATTGGGGGCGAGCAGTACTTC. Its translation: CASSLIIGGEQYF.